This is a list of T cell receptor beta chains from one sample in a study of T cell responses to AZD1222 COVID-19 vaccine. Profiled with immunoSEQ multiplex PCR; TCRdb holds only in-frame clones, not every one. The sample lists approximately 75,000 clones, 80% to 90% seen once, with 18% in the top ten. The source was peripheral blood, collected 28 days after the second AZD1222 dose. These TCRs come from an adult who received the AZD1222 COVID-19 vaccine. Both conserved end residues are part of each CDR3. The D gene is left open where the match is weak. Only part of the rows carry a size: once, few, many, or a class if the clone is expanded.

TRBJ1-2 | TRBV14 | - | - | TGTGCCAGCAGCCCAGTCCGCCAGGTGGGGAGTGGCTACACCTTC | CASSPVRQVGSGYTF
TRBJ1-2 | TRBV7-9 | TRBD1 | - | TGTGCCAGCAGCTTACCAAGACAGGGAGTATGGTATGGCTACACCTTC | CASSLPRQGVWYGYTF
TRBJ2-2 | TRBV9 | - | - | TGTGCCAGCAGCGCATCCGGGACTCCTAGGACCGGGGAGCTGTTTTTT | CASSASGTPRTGELFF
TRBJ1-4 | TRBV2 | - | few | TGTGCCAGCAGAGAAGGATTTGGTGAAAAACTGTTTTTT | CASREGFGEKLFF
TRBJ2-7 | TRBV28 | - | - | TGTGCCACCGACTCAGGTAGTCTGGTCTACGAGCAGTACTTC | CATDSGSLVYEQYF
TRBJ1-4 | TRBV3-1/TRBV3-2 | - | - | TGTGCCAGCAGCCTCGGGACGGGAGCTTTTGCAACTAATGAAAAACTGTTTTTT | CASSLGTGAFATNEKLFF
TRBJ2-7 | TRBV11-3 | TRBD1 | - | TGTGCCAGCAGCTACAGGGGACAGGGCTCCTACGAGCAGTACTTC | CASSYRGQGSYEQYF
TRBJ2-7 | TRBV3-1/TRBV3-2 | - | - | TGTGCCAGCTCCGGGTCCTCCTACGAGCAGTACTTC | CASSGSSYEQYF
TRBJ2-1 | TRBV28 | - | - | TGTGCCAGCAGTCCCGTTGGGGAGCAGTTCTTC | CASSPVGEQFF
TRBJ1-1 | TRBV2 | - | - | TGTGCCAGCAGTGAAGCGCGGATAGGGGCTTTCTTT | CASSEARIGAFF
TRBJ1-2 | TRBV25-1 | TRBD1 | - | TGTGCCAGCAGCCTGGGACAGGGTATTTCCTATGGCTACACCTTC | CASSLGQGISYGYTF
TRBJ1-1 | TRBV15 | - | - | TGTGCCACCAGCAGAACTATGAACACTGAAGCTTTCTTT | CATSRTMNTEAFF
TRBJ1-1 | TRBV27 | - | - | TGTGCCAGCAGGGGGTATATGAACACTGAAGCTTTCTTT | CASRGYMNTEAFF
TRBJ2-7 | TRBV5-4 | - | few | TGTGCCAGCAGCTCGCCGGGGGCAACTTACGAGCAGTACTTC | CASSSPGATYEQYF
TRBJ2-6 | TRBV27 | - | - | TGTGCCAGCACCTTGAACAGCCCCTCTGGGGCCAACGTCCTGACTTTC | CASTLNSPSGANVLTF
TRBJ1-1 | TRBV27 | - | - | TGTGCCAGCAGCAACATACGAACGGGACATACTTTGAACACTGAAGCTTTCTTT | CASSNIRTGHTLNTEAFF
TRBJ1-1 | TRBV3-1/TRBV3-2 | - | - | TGTGCCAGCAGCCAAGAGGCCTCGGAGAACACTGAAGCTTTCTTT | CASSQEASENTEAFF
TRBJ1-1 | TRBV27 | - | - | TGTGCCAGCAACCTCCTACCCGAGACTGAAGCTTTCTTT | CASNLLPETEAFF
TRBJ2-7 | TRBV6-5 | - | - | TGTGCCAGCAGTATCCAGGGGGGCTACGAGCAGTACTTC | CASSIQGGYEQYF
TRBJ2-2 | TRBV6-5 | TRBD2 | - | TGTGCCAGCAGCCGCGGGGGTGCCACCGGGGAGCTGTTTTTT | CASSRGGATGELFF
TRBJ1-1 | TRBV14 | - | - | TGTGCCAGCAGCCAGAACACCGGGACAGAAGCTTTCTTT | CASSQNTGTEAFF
TRBJ2-3 | TRBV11-2 | TRBD2 | - | TGTGCCAGCAGCTACGGAGCGGGAATCCTCACAGATACGCAGTATTTT | CASSYGAGILTDTQYF
TRBJ1-2 | TRBV4-1 | - | - | TGCGCCAGCAGCCAGAACAGGGAGGGTTATGGCTACACCTTC | CASSQNREGYGYTF
TRBJ1-6 | TRBV30 | - | - | TGTGCCTCAAAACTAGGGAACGGCAATTCACCCCTCCACTTT | CASKLGNGNSPLHF
TRBJ2-5 | TRBV7-2 | - | - | TGTGCCAGCAGCTTAGTTCACTTTCTAGAGACCCAGTACTTC | CASSLVHFLETQYF
TRBJ1-6 | TRBV6-6 | - | - | TGTGCCAGCAGTTCGGAAACCTTTGAGTCACCCCTCCACTTT | CASSSETFESPLHF
TRBJ2-3 | TRBV6-2/TRBV6-3 | TRBD2 | - | TGTGCCAGCAGCTTAGCGGGCTTCACAGATACGCAGTATTTT | CASSLAGFTDTQYF
TRBJ2-7 | TRBV6-5 | - | - | TGTGCCATCACTTTGGCCGGTTACGAGCAGTACTTC | CAITLAGYEQYF
TRBJ2-1 | TRBV30 | - | - | TGTGCCTGGAGTGTACTGGAGGACCATGAGCAGTTCTTC | CAWSVLEDHEQFF
TRBJ2-3 | TRBV6-4 | TRBD2 | - | TGTGCCAGCAGTGATCATGGGGCGGGGGGGCCAGATACGCAGTATTTT | CASSDHGAGGPDTQYF
TRBJ1-3 | TRBV4-2 | - | - | TGTGCCAGCAGCCAAGGTGGGGAAGCCACCATATATTTT | CASSQGGEATIYF
TRBJ1-6 | TRBV5-6 | TRBD1 | - | TGTGCCAGCAGCTTGCCCCAGGGGGGTTCACCCCTCCACTTT | CASSLPQGGSPLHF
TRBJ1-1 | TRBV3-1/TRBV3-2 | - | few | TGTGCCAGCAGCCAAGACCCACGGGGGGCCTCTGAAGCTTTCTTT | CASSQDPRGASEAFF
TRBJ2-5 | TRBV21-1 | - | once | TGTGCCAGCAGCAAATGGGCCCACAGGGGGCGCTTCGAGACCCAGTACTTC | CASSKWAHRGRFETQYF
TRBJ1-3 | TRBV19 | TRBD1 | - | TGTGCCACGGGGGACAGGGTAAAAGGAAACACCATATATTTT | CATGDRVKGNTIYF
TRBJ1-5 | TRBV19 | - | - | TGTGCCAGTAGTTGGTGGGGGTCTGATCAGCCCCAGCATTTT | CASSWWGSDQPQHF
TRBJ1-6 | TRBV18 | TRBD1 | - | TGTGCCAGCTCATCCCCTGACAGGGCGGAGCATTCACCCCTCCACTTT | CASSSPDRAEHSPLHF
TRBJ2-6 | TRBV4-1 | - | - | TGCGCCAGCAGCCAAGGGACCTCTGGGGCCAACGTCCTGACTTTC | CASSQGTSGANVLTF
TRBJ1-3 | TRBV4-2 | TRBD1 | - | TGTGCCAGCAGCCATATTGCAGGGACAGGGACTGGAAACACCATATATTTT | CASSHIAGTGTGNTIYF
TRBJ2-3 | TRBV2 | - | once | TGTGCCACCATCCGGGACCGAAACACAGATACGCAGTATTTT | CATIRDRNTDTQYF
TRBJ2-7 | TRBV13 | TRBD1 | - | TGTGCCAGCAGCCGGGACAGGGAGCAGTACTTC | CASSRDREQYF
TRBJ2-3 | TRBV28 | - | - | TGTGCCAGCAGTTTAACTACCTACACGCAGTATTTT | CASSLTTYTQYF
TRBJ2-3 | TRBV7-3 | TRBD2 | - | TGTGCCAGCAGCCCCTCGCGGGGGACCACAGATACGCAGTATTTT | CASSPSRGTTDTQYF
TRBJ1-5 | TRBV2 | - | - | TGTGCCAGCCAAGGGCACGACAATCAGCCCCAGCATTTT | CASQGHDNQPQHF
TRBJ1-4 | TRBV3-1/TRBV3-2 | - | - | TGTGCCAGCAGTTTCAAGGGTGGTAATGAAAAACTGTTTTTT | CASSFKGGNEKLFF
TRBJ2-6 | TRBV7-8 | - | - | TGTGCCAGCAGCTTATCCCCATTCTCTGGGGCCAACGTCCTGACTTTC | CASSLSPFSGANVLTF
TRBJ2-3 | TRBV14 | TRBD2 | - | TGTGCCAGCAGCAAAAGACTAGCGGGGGCCACAGATACGCAGTATTTT | CASSKRLAGATDTQYF
TRBJ1-5 | TRBV2 | - | - | TGTGCCAGCAGCTGGGGGATCAATCAGCCCCAGCATTTT | CASSWGINQPQHF
TRBJ1-1 | TRBV28 | - | - | TGTGCCAGCACCCCTAGGGTGAACACTGAAGCTTTCTTT | CASTPRVNTEAFF
TRBJ2-7 | TRBV6-6 | - | - | TGTGCCAGCAGTTACTCTGCAGCCTCCTACGAGCAGTACTTC | CASSYSAASYEQYF
TRBJ1-2 | TRBV6-1 | - | - | TGTGCCAGCAGTGACAGGGACTATGGCTACACCTTC | CASSDRDYGYTF
TRBJ1-1 | TRBV12-3/TRBV12-4 | TRBD1 | - | TGTGCCAGCAGTTTAATCAAGGGACAGGGGGCTTTCTTT | CASSLIKGQGAFF